This T cell receptor (beta chain) was profiled in a study of T cell responses to AZD1222 COVID-19 vaccine. Assay used: immunoSEQ multiplex PCR; TCRdb lists only in-frame clones, some missing. Of tens of thousands of clones listed, roughly 80% were seen once; the top ten hold about 3.7%. Study outcomes and limitations: Vaccination with two AZD1222 doses was followed by a rise in Spike-specific TCR breadth and depth. Researchers report vaccine-associated CD4 TCRs spanning spike, with dominance at 160-218 and 743-854. Close to half of all spike-specific TCRs reportedly target regions of the variants that are unmutated.

On this clone: The antigen remains undetermined.

The V gene's germline CDR1 is KGHSH and CDR2 LQKENI. CDR3 size: 15 residues. V dropped 1 base and J dropped 5 bases, with 9 bases sitting between them. Second-dose groups at about 4 or about 12 weeks were pooled. Source: peripheral blood, taken 28 days after the second AZD1222 dose. This sequence joins TRBV18 and TRBJ1-6; no clear D gene. This sequence originates from an adult who received the AZD1222 COVID-19 vaccine. The CDR3 reads CASSPRIEDNSPLHF. CDR3 DNA sequence: TGTGCCAGCTCACCACGTATAGAAGATAATTCACCCCTCCACTTT.